This T cell receptor beta chain was sequenced during a study of cytomegalovirus exposure and HLA in healthy donors. Findings and limits, study-wide: Apart from CMV serostatus, no immune exposure information was available.

Primers: 60 Vbeta forward and 13 Jbeta reverse. The data were produced by immunoSEQ multiplex PCR, yet TCRdb's version contains in-frame clones alone and is incomplete. The sample records about 200,000 clones, around 85% being singletons. The germline V and J ends were trimmed by 6 bases and 4 bases, with 12 bases remaining between them. CDR1 is KGHSH and CDR2 is LQKENI in the germline V gene. The CDR3 spans 13 residues. On this clone: The target antigen is unknown.

Sequencing was carried out using PBMCs. This TCR derives from a man aged 45-65 years in good health and CMV-seronegative. The chain has TRBV18 and TRBJ2-5; a weak D match, TRBD2 (5 bases). CDR3 in amino acids: CASSSGRGETQYF. CDR3 DNA: TGTGCCAGCTCTTCGGGGAGAGGAGAGACCCAGTACTTC.